The 27 T cell receptor beta chains listed next were all sequenced from one sample in a study of blood T cell repertoires in COVID-19 (dated by TCRdb to about 2020). Library preparation was by the immunoSEQ multiplex PCR assay. Drawn from immuneACCESS, this table holds only the in-frame rearrangements with V and J called that TCRdb kept. Clones are partly lost; checked studies trace under half to an unresolved V gene and leave the rest unexplained. In all, the sample holds around 18,000 clones, and about 88% of those were seen once. The ten largest clones take up about 13% of the sample. Sequencing was done on a sample of peripheral blood. These TCRs come from a man aged 55 to 70 with active COVID-19.

The chain is built from TRBV11-3 and TRBJ1-1; maybe TRBD1 (5 bases). Per germline, CDR1 SGHNT and CDR2 YENEEA. This CDR3 contains 12 residues. Trimming took off 3 bases at V and 6 bases at J, with 8 bases between the two ends. The CDR3 loop reads CASSLQGSEAFF. The CDR3 DNA reads TGTGCCAGCAGCTTGCAGGGCTCTGAAGCTTTCTTT.

CDR3 DNA: TGTGCCAGCACCCGAGCAGGGGAGGGCTCCGGGGAGCTGTTTTTT. Protein product: CASTRAGEGSGELFF. The chain couples TRBV7-8 to TRBJ2-2; tentative D call: TRBD2 (7 bases). Looked up from germline, CDR1 is SGHVS and CDR2 is FQNEAQ. The V gene lost 7 bases and the J gene lost 6 bases, with 18 bases spanning the gap. CDR3 length: 15 amino acids.

This rearrangement joins TRBV6-6 to TRBJ1-1; D remains unclear. The CDR3 covers 14 residues. Trimming pared 2 bases from V and 2 bases from J, leaving 9 bases between. Looked up from germline, CDR1 is MNHNY and CDR2 is SVGAGI (reference sequence). This chain's CDR3 is CASSYGGLNTEAFF. The CDR3 coding sequence is TGTGCCAGCAGTTACGGAGGACTAAACACTGAAGCTTTCTTT.

V gene TRBV5-1 combines with J gene TRBJ2-6; D not certain. This CDR3 region has 15 residues. From germline, CDR1 is SGHRS and CDR2 YFSETQ. V was pared by 4 bases and J by 0 bases, with 8 bases between. CDR3 sequence reads: CASSNPFSGANVLTF. The DNA for the CDR3 is TGCGCCAGCAGCAATCCTTTCTCTGGGGCCAACGTCCTGACTTTC.

V and J are TRBV6-5 and TRBJ2-1; maybe TRBD1 (6 bases). Germline CDR1 is MNHEY and CDR2 is SVGAGI. The CDR3 contains 15 residues. Trimming took off 0 bases at V and 5 bases at J, with 11 bases between the two ends. The CDR3 reads CASSYSTDRNNEQFF. The CDR3, as DNA: TGTGCCAGCAGTTACTCGACTGACAGGAACAATGAGCAGTTCTTC.

This chain connects TRBV18 to TRBJ2-1; D ambiguous. The CDR3 is 14 residues long. Per the germline V gene, CDR1 is KGHSH and CDR2 is LQKENI. Trimming removed 6 bases at V and 4 bases at J, with 13 bases between. The CDR3 region has the DNA TGTGCCAGCTCTCCTGGAGACGCTTACAATGAGCAGTTCTTC. It is translated as CASSPGDAYNEQFF.

This clone was detected only once. The gene calls are TRBV3-1 (or the pseudogene TRBV3-2) and TRBJ2-3; the match to TRBD1 covers 8 bases. V shed 2 bases, J shed 3 bases, and the junction held 4 bases outside the gene matches. Germline V gene data show CDR1 as LGHDT and CDR2 as YNNKEL (reference sequence). The CDR3 extends over 15 amino acids. CDR3 bases: TGTGCCAGCAGCCAACGACAGGGGCATACAGATACGCAGTATTTT. It yields the protein CASSQRQGHTDTQYF.

CDR3 sequence reads: CASSQSQGGQFNQPQHF. In DNA form, the CDR3 reads TGCGCCAGCAGTCAATCGCAGGGCGGACAGTTCAATCAGCCCCAGCATTTT. The chain couples TRBV23-1 to TRBJ1-5; a possible D gene is TRBD1 (6 bases). TRBV23-1 is known as an ORF, though its function is uncertain. This CDR3 contains 17 residues. Trimming left V 0 bases short and J 3 bases short, with 15 bases between.

The V gene is TRBV5-5, the J gene TRBJ2-1, with 9 bases lining up with TRBD1. V was clipped by 3 bases and J by 6 bases; unmatched bases: 4. The CDR3 sequence is 14 residues long. CDR1 is SGHKS and CDR2 is YYEKEE in the germline V gene (reference sequence). This CDR3 reads CASSWTGAPNEQFF. CDR3 bases: TGTGCCAGCAGCTGGACAGGGGCGCCCAATGAGCAGTTCTTC.

V and J are TRBV30 and TRBJ1-2, with 9 bases identical to TRBD1. CDR1 GTSNPN and CDR2 SVGIG come from the germline V gene (reference sequence). V was clipped by 0 bases and J by 7 bases; unmatched bases: 3. There are 13 residues in the CDR3. DNA for the CDR3: TGTGCCTGGAGTGTGGGACAGGGTGGTGGCTACACCTTC. Its protein is CAWSVGQGGGYTF.

CDR3 DNA: TGTGCCAGCAGCCCTTATAGCGGGTACGACGAGCAGTACTTC. It codes for CASSPYSGYDEQYF. This chain links TRBV14 with TRBJ2-7, with TRBD2 matching 7 bases. The CDR3 length is 14 residues. Unmatched junction bases numbered 8, after V lost 4 bases and J lost 5 bases. Germline values: CDR1 SGHDN, CDR2 FVKESK. Drawing the rest from reference TRBV14 and TRBJ2-7, the complete variable domain is EAGVTQFPSHSVIEKGQTVTLRCDPISGHDNLYWYRRVMGKEIKFLLHFVKESKQDESGMPNNRFLAERTGGTYSTLKVQPAELEDSGVYFCASSPYSGYDEQYFGPGTRLTVT.

The J gene is TRBJ2-1, the V gene TRBV6-2 or TRBV6-3, with D possibly TRBD1 on 5 matching bases. The V end lost 6 bases, the J end lost 12 bases, and 15 bases lay between the germline ends. The CDR3 is 12 residues long. CDR1 and CDR2 (germline): MNHEY, SVGEGT. CDR3 protein: CASSPTGRGQFF. The CDR3 nucleotides read TGTGCCAGCAGCCCCACCGGAAGGGGGCAGTTCTTC.

The CDR3 bases are TGTGCCAGCAGCTTAGCCAGCTATAATTCACCCCTCCACTTT. It codes for CASSLASYNSPLHF. The chain uses TRBV11-2 and TRBJ1-6; D gene ambiguous. The CDR3 is 14 amino acids. The germline CDR1 and CDR2 sequences are SGHAT and FQNNGV. Trimming removed 1 base from V and 3 bases from J, with 4 bases in between.

V usage is TRBV29-1 and J usage is TRBJ1-1, with D possibly being TRBD1 (6 bases). The CDR3 extends over 13 amino acids. Germline CDR1 reads SQVTM; CDR2 reads ANQGSEA. The ends were cut back, 7 bases at V and 0 bases at J, with 12 bases in the middle. The DNA for the CDR3 is TGCAGCGCCGAAGGGGGAATGAACACTGAAGCTTTCTTT. This codes for CSAEGGMNTEAFF.

This clone occurred once. The V and J genes are TRBV9 and TRBJ2-2; maybe TRBD2 (6 bases). Germline V gene sequence: CDR1 SGDLS, CDR2 YYNGEE. The CDR3 is 14 residues long. V dropped 1 base and J dropped 6 bases, with 10 bases sitting between them. The CDR3 DNA reads TGTGCCAGCAGCGTACTAGCGAGGGCCGGGGAGCTGTTTTTT. It translates to CASSVLARAGELFF.

This clone was found once. This chain uses TRBV14 with TRBJ2-1, with 7 bases aligning to TRBD1. The CDR3 is made up of 17 amino acids. The junction had 14 bases not matched to a gene; V was cut back by 2 bases and J by 7 bases. Per germline, CDR1 SGHDN and CDR2 FVKESK. In nucleotides, the CDR3 is TGTGCCAGCAGCCAATACAGGGGTTCTAAGATCCGGAATGAGCAGTTCTTC. It specifies CASSQYRGSKIRNEQFF.

The rearrangement links TRBV27 to TRBJ2-1; 8 bases are a match to TRBD1. Trimming took 10 bases from V and 4 from J; bases not matched to a gene: 3. This CDR3 is built from 12 residues. Germline V gene sequence: CDR1 MNHEY, CDR2 SMNVEV (reference sequence). CDR3 sequence (DNA): TGTGCCACCCGGACAGGGTACAATGAGCAGTTCTTC. Translated: CATRTGYNEQFF.

The rearrangement joins TRBV5-1 to TRBJ2-3; D possibly corresponds to TRBD2 (6 bases). CDR3 length: 15 residues. Trimming cost V 1 base and J 3 bases, with 12 bases left between them. In germline, CDR1 is SGHRS, CDR2 YFSETQ. In nucleotides, the CDR3 is TGCGCCAGCAGCTTGAATAGCGGCATAACAGATACGCAGTATTTT. Translating it yields CASSLNSGITDTQYF.

J is TRBJ1-3 and V is TRBV30, with 7 bases lining up with TRBD1. Losses at the gene ends were 5 bases for V and 1 base for J; bases not matched to a gene: 5. The CDR3 is 14 amino acids. Germline CDR1 and CDR2: GTSNPN and SVGIG (reference sequence). The CDR3 here is CAWGGQTSGNTIYF. The DNA for the CDR3 is TGTGCCTGGGGGGGACAGACATCTGGAAACACCATATATTTT.

The rearrangement links TRBV7-9 to TRBJ2-1; the match to TRBD2 covers 7 bases. The V gene end was trimmed by 4 bases and the J gene end by 4 bases; junction bases not matched to a gene: 7. Looked up from germline, CDR1 is SEHNR and CDR2 is FQNEAQ (reference sequence). This CDR3 region has 15 residues. CDR3 region: CASSSTTGGYNEQFF. DNA for the CDR3: TGTGCCAGCAGCTCAACTACGGGAGGATACAATGAGCAGTTCTTC.

The table lists this clone with a count of one. The genes are TRBV19 and TRBJ2-1; 11 positions agree with TRBD1. J was trimmed by 9 bases and V by 1 base; bases with no gene match: 5. Germline CDR1 is LNHDA and CDR2 is SQIVND (reference sequence). The CDR3 is made up of 15 amino acids. The CDR3 here is CASSIVGTGGAEQFF. The CDR3 nucleotides read TGTGCCAGTAGTATAGTCGGGACAGGGGGGGCTGAGCAGTTCTTC.

The chain combines TRBV19 with TRBJ2-5, with 14 positions matching TRBD2. Trimming removed 6 bases from V and 7 bases from J; junction bases left unmatched: 10. The CDR3 spans 16 residues. From germline, CDR1 is LNHDA and CDR2 SQIVND (reference sequence). Written as DNA, the CDR3 is TGTGCCAGTAGCATAACAATGACTAGCGGGAGGGGGACCCAGTACTTC. This gives the protein CASSITMTSGRGTQYF.

The chain has TRBV28 and TRBJ1-1; tentatively, D is TRBD1 (6 bases). V lost 6 bases and J lost 5, with 13 bases in between. This CDR3 contains 13 residues. Germline V gives CDR1 MDHEN, CDR2 SYDVKM. The CDR3 loop is CASSVQGWTEAFF. In nucleotides, the CDR3 is TGTGCCAGCAGCGTTCAGGGGTGGACTGAAGCTTTCTTT.

Regarding this clone: Relative to the germline gene, one junction end is altered; a read error may explain this. The chain uses TRBV29-1 and TRBJ2-3; 8 bases are a match to TRBD2. CDR3 size: 11 residues. The germline V gene has CDR1 SQVTM and CDR2 ANQGSEA. The CDR3 bases are TGCAGCGTGGACTCCGGGACTAGGGGGACCTTT. Encoded protein: CSVDSGTRGTF.

This sequence joins TRBV12-5 and TRBJ2-3; 11 bases are shared with TRBD2. V dropped 5 bases and J dropped 0; count of bases not matched to a gene: 4. This CDR3 contains 16 residues. In germline, CDR1 is LGHNT, CDR2 FRNRAP. CDR3: CASGIWTSGSTDTQYF. The CDR3, as DNA: TGTGCTAGTGGTATCTGGACTAGCGGGAGCACAGATACGCAGTATTTT.

V usage is TRBV5-6 and J usage is TRBJ2-7, with D tentatively TRBD1 (6 bases). This CDR3 is built from 14 residues. Trimming pared 4 bases from V and 9 bases from J, leaving 20 bases between. Germline V CDR1 and CDR2: SGHDT, YYEEEE. CDR3 nucleotides: TGTGCCAGCAGCGGGACCGGACAGCTAAGGGGGCAGTACTTC. The encoded protein is CASSGTGQLRGQYF.

This sequence joins TRBV18 and TRBJ2-1; D not certain. V was shortened by 1 base and J by 5 bases, with 15 bases between the two germline ends. This CDR3 comprises 16 residues. Looked up from germline, CDR1 is KGHSH and CDR2 is LQKENI. CDR3 coding DNA: TGTGCCAGCTCACCACGCCCAGCGACGAAAGACAATGAGCAGTTCTTC. Translated, it gives CASSPRPATKDNEQFF.